This TCR beta chain was observed in a study of blood T cells in healthy people across ages. A J-beta primer mix and a sample-barcoded 5' primer were used in a second PCR of roughly 6 to 11 cycles. Each CDR3 protein gets one entry after TCRdb re-called the 5' RACE reads with MiXCR. Of roughly 1 million distinct CDR3 sequences in the sample, under 30% are singletons; the top ten hold around 0.75%. Trimming shortened V by 8 bases and J by 4 bases, and 21 bases separated the two germline ends. Germline CDR1 SQVTM, CDR2 ANQGSEA. This CDR3 spans 15 amino acids. In addition, the sample was reused for a study of T cells of mothers and their children.

This clonotype originated in a girl aged 2 to 9 in good health. The sample was blood. V and J are TRBV29-1 and TRBJ2-1; D could derive from TRBD1 or TRBD2 (5 bases each). CDR3 region: CSIIGTTSVYNEQFF. The DNA for the CDR3 is TGCAGCATAATTGGGACCACCTCCGTTTACAATGAGCAGTTCTTC.